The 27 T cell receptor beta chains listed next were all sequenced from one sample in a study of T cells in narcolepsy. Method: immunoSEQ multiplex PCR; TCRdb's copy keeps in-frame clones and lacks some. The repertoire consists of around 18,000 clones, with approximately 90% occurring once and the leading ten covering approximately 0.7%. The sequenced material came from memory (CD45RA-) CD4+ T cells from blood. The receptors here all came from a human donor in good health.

The DNA of the CDR3 is TGCAGCGTTGAAGAAACTAGCGGGAGGATAGATACGCAGTATTTT. Residues: CSVEETSGRIDTQYF. The chain has TRBV29-1 and TRBJ2-3, with 12 bases fitting TRBD2. This CDR3 has 15 residues. From germline, CDR1 is SQVTM and CDR2 ANQGSEA. J gave up 5 bases and V 0 bases, and 3 bases lay outside the gene matches.

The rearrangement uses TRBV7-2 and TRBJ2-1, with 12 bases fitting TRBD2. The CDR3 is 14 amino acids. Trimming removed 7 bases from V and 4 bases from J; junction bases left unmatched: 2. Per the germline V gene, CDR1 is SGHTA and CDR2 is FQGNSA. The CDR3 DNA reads TGTGCCAGCAAACTAGCGGGGGGATACAATGAGCAGTTCTTC. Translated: CASKLAGGYNEQFF. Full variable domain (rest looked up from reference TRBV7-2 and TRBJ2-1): GAGVSQSPSNKVTEKGKDVELRCDPISGHTALYWYRQSLGQGLEFLIYFQGNSAPDKSGLPSDRFSAERTGGSVSTLTIQRTQQEDSAVYLCASKLAGGYNEQFFGPGTRLTVL.

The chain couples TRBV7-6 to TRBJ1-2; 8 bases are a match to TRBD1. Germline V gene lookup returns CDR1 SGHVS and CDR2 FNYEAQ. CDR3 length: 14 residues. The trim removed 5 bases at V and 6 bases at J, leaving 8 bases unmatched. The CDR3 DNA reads TGTGCCAGCAGCCCTCTACAGGGGGGGAATGGCTACACCTTC. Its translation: CASSPLQGGNGYTF.

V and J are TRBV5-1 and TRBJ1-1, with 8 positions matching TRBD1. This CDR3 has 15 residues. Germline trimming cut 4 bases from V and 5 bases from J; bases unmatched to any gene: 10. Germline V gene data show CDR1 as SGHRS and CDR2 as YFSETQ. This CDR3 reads CASSPLQGGGTEAFF. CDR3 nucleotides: TGCGCCAGCAGCCCTCTACAGGGGGGTGGAACTGAAGCTTTCTTT.

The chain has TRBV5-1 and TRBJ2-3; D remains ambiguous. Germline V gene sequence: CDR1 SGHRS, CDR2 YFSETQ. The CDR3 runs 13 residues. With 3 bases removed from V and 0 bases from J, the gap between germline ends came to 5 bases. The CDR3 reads CASSSPSTDTQYF. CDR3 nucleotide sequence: TGCGCCAGCAGCTCCCCTAGCACAGATACGCAGTATTTT.

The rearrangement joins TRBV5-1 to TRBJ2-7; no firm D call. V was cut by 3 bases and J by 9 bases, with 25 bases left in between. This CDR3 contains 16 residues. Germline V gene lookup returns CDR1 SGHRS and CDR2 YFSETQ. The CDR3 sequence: CASSSTSMDRPYVQYF. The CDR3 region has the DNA TGCGCCAGCAGCTCCACCAGCATGGACCGTCCCTATGTGCAGTACTTC.

CDR3 sequence: CASSLGSPGAPLHF. In DNA form, the CDR3 reads TGTGCCAGCAGCTTGGGTAGTCCCGGGGCACCCCTCCACTTT. This chain joins TRBV6-5 and TRBJ1-6; D is unresolved. The CDR3 length is 14 residues. Germline CDR1 and CDR2: MNHEY and SVGAGI. The V end lost 6 bases, the J end lost 11 bases, and 17 bases lay between the germline ends.

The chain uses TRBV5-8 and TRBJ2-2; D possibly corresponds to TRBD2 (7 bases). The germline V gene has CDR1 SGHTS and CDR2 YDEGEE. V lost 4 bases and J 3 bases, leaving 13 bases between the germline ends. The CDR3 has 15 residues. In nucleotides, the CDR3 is TGTGCCAGCAGCCTCAGAGGGGGGGACACCGGGGAGCTGTTTTTT. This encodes CASSLRGGDTGELFF.

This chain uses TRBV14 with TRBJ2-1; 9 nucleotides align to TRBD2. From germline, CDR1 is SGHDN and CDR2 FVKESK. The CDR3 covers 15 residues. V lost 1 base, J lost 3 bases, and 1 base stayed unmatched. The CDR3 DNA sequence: TGTGCCAGCAGCCAAGCACTAGCGGGCTACAATGAGCAGTTCTTC. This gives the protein CASSQALAGYNEQFF.

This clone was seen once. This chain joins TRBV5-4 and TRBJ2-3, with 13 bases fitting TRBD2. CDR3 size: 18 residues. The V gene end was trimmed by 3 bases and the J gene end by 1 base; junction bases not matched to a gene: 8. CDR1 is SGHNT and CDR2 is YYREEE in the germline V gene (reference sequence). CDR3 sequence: CASSSGLAGDTGTDTQYF. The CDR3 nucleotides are TGTGCCAGCAGCTCCGGACTAGCGGGAGATACGGGCACAGATACGCAGTATTTT.

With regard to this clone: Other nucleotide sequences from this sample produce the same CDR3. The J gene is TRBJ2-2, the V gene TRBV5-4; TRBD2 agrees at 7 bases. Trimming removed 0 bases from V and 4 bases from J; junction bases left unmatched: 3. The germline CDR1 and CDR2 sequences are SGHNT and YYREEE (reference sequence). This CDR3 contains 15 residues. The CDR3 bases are TGTGCCAGCAGCTTGGCCGGGAGGACCACCGGGGAGCTGTTTTTT. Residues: CASSLAGRTTGELFF.

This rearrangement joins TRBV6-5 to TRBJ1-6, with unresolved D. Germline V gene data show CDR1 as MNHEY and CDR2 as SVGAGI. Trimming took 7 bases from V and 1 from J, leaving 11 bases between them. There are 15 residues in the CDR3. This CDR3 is CASKRASSYNSPLHF. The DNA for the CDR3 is TGTGCCAGCAAAAGGGCTAGTTCCTATAATTCACCCCTCCACTTT.

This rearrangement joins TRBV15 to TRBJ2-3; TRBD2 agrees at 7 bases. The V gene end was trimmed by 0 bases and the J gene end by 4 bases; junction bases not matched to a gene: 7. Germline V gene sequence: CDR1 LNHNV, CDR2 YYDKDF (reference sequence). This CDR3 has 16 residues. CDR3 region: CATSRDPAGAADTQYF. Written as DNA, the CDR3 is TGTGCCACCAGCAGAGATCCTGCGGGAGCCGCAGATACGCAGTATTTT. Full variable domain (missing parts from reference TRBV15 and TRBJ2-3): DAMVIQNPRYQVTQFGKPVTLSCSQTLNHNVMYWYQQKSSQAPKLLFHYYDKDFNNEADTPDNFQSRRPNTSFCFLDIRSPGLGDTAMYLCATSRDPAGAADTQYFGPGTRLTVL.

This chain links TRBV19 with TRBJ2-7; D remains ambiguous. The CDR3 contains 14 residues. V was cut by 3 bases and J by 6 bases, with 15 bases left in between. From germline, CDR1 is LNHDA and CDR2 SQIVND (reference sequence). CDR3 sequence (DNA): TGTGCCAGTAGTATGGCGATTACCAGGCTCGAGCAGTACTTC. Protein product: CASSMAITRLEQYF.

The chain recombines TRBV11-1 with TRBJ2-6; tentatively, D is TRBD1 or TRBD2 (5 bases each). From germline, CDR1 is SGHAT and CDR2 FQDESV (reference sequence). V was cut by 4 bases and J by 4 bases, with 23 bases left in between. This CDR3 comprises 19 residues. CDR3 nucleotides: TGTGCCAGCAGCTCCGACCCTTGGGACGGGTCGGGAGGGGCCAACGTCCTGACTTTC. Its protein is CASSSDPWDGSGGANVLTF.

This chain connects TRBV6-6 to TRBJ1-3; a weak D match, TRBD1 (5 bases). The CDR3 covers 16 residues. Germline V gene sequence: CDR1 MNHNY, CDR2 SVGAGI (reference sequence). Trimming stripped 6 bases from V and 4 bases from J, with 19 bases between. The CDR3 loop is CASRRTGTAMGNTIYF. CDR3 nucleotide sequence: TGTGCCAGCAGACGGACCGGGACCGCTATGGGAAACACCATATATTTT.

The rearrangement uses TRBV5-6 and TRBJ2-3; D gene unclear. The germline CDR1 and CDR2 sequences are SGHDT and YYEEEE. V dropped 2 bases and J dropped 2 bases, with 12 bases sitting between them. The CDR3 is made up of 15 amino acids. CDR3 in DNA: TGTGCCAGCAGCTTCGTAGGGTTGGACACAGATACGCAGTATTTT. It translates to CASSFVGLDTDTQYF.

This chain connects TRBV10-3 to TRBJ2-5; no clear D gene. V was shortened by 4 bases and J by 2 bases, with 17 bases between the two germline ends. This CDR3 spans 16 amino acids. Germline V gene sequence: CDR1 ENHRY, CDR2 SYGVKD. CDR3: CAISGSLGSQQETQYF. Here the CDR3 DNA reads TGTGCCATCAGTGGGTCTTTGGGCTCACAGCAAGAGACCCAGTACTTC.

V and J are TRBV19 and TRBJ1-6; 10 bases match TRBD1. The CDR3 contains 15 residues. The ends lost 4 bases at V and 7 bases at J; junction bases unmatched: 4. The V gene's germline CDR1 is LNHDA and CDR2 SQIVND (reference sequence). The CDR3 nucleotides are TGTGCCAGTAGTACGACAGGGGGCGGCAATTCACCCCTCCACTTT. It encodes CASSTTGGGNSPLHF.

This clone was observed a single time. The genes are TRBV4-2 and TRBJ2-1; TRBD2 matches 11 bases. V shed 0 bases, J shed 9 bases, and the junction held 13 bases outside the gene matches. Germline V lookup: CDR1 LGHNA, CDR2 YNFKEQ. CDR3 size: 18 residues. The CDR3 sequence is CASSQEIVGSGGAGEQFF. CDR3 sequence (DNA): TGTGCCAGCAGCCAAGAGATCGTCGGTAGCGGGGGGGCGGGTGAGCAGTTCTTC.

The DNA of the CDR3 is TGTGCCAGCAGGACTAGCGGGAGGACAACCGGGGAGCTGTTTTTT. Its protein product is CASRTSGRTTGELFF. This chain uses TRBV21-1 with TRBJ2-2; TRBD2 is taken as the D call from the table, unchecked against the DNA. TRBV21-1 corresponds to a pseudogene. The CDR3 runs to 15 residues.

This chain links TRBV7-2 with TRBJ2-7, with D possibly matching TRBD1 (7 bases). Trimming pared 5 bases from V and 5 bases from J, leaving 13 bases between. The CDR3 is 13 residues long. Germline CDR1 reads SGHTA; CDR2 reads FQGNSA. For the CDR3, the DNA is TGTGCCAGCAGCCCCCAGGGGGGAGACGAGCAGTACTTC. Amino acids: CASSPQGGDEQYF.

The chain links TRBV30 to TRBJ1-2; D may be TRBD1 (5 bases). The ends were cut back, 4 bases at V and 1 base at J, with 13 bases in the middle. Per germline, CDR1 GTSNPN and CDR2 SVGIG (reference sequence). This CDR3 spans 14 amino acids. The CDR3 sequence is CAWNNRQNNYGYTF. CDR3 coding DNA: TGTGCCTGGAACAACCGACAGAATAACTATGGCTACACCTTC.

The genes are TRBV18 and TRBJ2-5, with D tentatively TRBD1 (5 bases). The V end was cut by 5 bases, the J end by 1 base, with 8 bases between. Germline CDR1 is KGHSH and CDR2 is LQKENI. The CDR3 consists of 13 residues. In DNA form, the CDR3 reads TGTGCCAGCTCAGGGGCAGCCCAAGAGACCCAGTACTTC. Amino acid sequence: CASSGAAQETQYF.

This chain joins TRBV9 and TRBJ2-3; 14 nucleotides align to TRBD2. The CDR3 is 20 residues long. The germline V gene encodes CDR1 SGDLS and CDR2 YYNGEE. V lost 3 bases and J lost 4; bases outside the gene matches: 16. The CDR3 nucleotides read TGTGCCAGCAGCGCCCATGGAGGGGGACTAGCGGGAGTATGGGCAGATACGCAGTATTTT. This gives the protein CASSAHGGGLAGVWADTQYF.

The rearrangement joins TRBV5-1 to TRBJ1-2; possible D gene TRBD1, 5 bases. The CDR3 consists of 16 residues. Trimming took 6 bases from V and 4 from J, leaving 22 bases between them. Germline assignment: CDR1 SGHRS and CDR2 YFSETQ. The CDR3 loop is CASTHLGGDLAYGYTF. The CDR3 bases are TGCGCCAGCACCCACTTGGGAGGGGACCTCGCCTATGGCTACACCTTC.

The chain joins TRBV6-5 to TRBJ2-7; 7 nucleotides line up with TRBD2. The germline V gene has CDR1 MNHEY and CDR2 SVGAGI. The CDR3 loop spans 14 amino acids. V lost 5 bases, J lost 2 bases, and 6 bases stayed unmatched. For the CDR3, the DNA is TGTGCCAGCAGTGCAAGCGGGACCGCCTACGAGCAGTACTTC. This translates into CASSASGTAYEQYF.